This TCR beta chain is from a study of blood T cell repertoires in COVID-19. Study-level information: There were acute and convalescent COVID-19 samples, and they came from the United States, Italy and Spain.

Per the authors' pipeline: Reference gene primer amplification gave estimated nucleated cell counts. Sequenced by immunoSEQ multiplex PCR; TCRdb stores in-frame clones only, minus some. V, J and clone size are taken as reported in that table, and D and trimming were inferred from the DNA itself. The sample carries 140,000 to 150,000 clones, around nine tenths recorded once. Per the germline V gene, CDR1 is LGHNA and CDR2 is YSLEER. With 4 bases clipped from V and 2 bases from J, the junction kept 3 bases outside the gene matches. CDR3 length: 16 residues. Sequencing was carried out using peripheral blood. The V gene is TRBV4-3, the J gene TRBJ2-2; 11 bases are shared with TRBD2. The TCR sequence derives from a human donor in a cohort sampled during active COVID-19. This chain's CDR3 is CASSLRLAGNTGELFF. CDR3 bases: TGCGCCAGCAGCCTCAGACTAGCGGGAAACACCGGGGAGCTGTTTTTT.